A single TCR beta chain is shown here with its context. Antigen unknown. This sample stems from a study of beta chain features in type 1 diabetes. Overall study findings and caveats: Researchers reported that naive, central memory and Treg TCRB repertoires appeared more similar in patients than in healthy donors.

The germline V gene has CDR1 LNHNV and CDR2 YYDKDF (reference sequence). Trimming took off 5 bases at V and 3 bases at J, with 17 bases between the two ends. The CDR3 length is 15 residues. Sampling consisted of one heparinised blood draw per donor, averaging around 100 mL. Stem cell-like memory, regulatory, central memory and naive CD4+ cells were sorted via CD45RO/CCR7/CD25/CD127/CD95/CD27. Each of the sorted populations had a purity greater than 95%. The isolated RNA, all of it, was reverse transcribed, so expressed TCRB transcripts were what got sequenced. Sequenced by immunoSEQ multiplex PCR; TCRdb stores in-frame clones only, minus some. The table includes 150,000 or so clones, 9% to 9.5% detected once.

This clonotype originated in a man younger than 30 in good health. Sequencing was carried out using central memory CD4+ T cells from blood. The rearrangement uses TRBV15 and TRBJ2-7, with a weak D call TRBD1 (5 bases). CDR3 sequence: CATSPNQGSGYEQYF. The CDR3 DNA follows: TGTGCCACCAGCCCTAATCAGGGATCCGGCTACGAGCAGTACTTC.